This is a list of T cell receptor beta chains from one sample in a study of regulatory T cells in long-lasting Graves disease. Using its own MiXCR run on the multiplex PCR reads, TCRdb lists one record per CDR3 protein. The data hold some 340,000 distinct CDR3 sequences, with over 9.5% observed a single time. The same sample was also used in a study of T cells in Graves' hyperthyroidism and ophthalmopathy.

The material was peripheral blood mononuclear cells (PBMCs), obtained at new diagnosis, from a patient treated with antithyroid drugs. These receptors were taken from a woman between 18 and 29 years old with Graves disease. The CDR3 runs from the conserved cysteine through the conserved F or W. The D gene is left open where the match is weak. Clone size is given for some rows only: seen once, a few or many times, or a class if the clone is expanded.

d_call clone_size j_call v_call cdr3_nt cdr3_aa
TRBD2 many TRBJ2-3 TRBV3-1 TGTGCCAGCAGCCAAGCCGGGACTAGTAACCTGTATTTT CASSQAGTSNLYF
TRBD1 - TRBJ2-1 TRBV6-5 TGTGCCAGCAGTTACCACACCATGACAGGGGCATCCTACAATGAGCAGTTCTTC CASSYHTMTGASYNEQFF
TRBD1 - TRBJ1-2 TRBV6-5 TGTGCCGGCAGTTACTCCCTGACAGGGCTCCTCCCATCCTATGGCTACACCTTC CAGSYSLTGLLPSYGYTF
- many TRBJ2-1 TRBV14 TGTGCCAGCAGCCAGGGCGGACCCTACAATGAGCAGTTCTTC CASSQGGPYNEQFF
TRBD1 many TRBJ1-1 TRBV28 TGTGCCAGCAGTTTATTGAGGGGGCAGGCTGAAGCTTTCTTT CASSLLRGQAEAFF
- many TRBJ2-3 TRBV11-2 TGTGCCAGCAGCTTAGATCAAACAGATACGCAGTATTTT CASSLDQTDTQYF
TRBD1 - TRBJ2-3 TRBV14 TGTGCCAGCAGCCTTTACAGGGGGACAGGGTCCTCTAGCACAGATACGCAGTATTTT CASSLYRGTGSSSTDTQYF
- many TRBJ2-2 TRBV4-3 TGCGCCAGCAGCCAAGATACAGGGAGGGGGACCGGGGAGCTGTTTTTT CASSQDTGRGTGELFF
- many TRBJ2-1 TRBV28 TGTGCCAGCAGTTTATTGGCAGGGTTTACCTACAATGAGCAGTTCTTC CASSLLAGFTYNEQFF
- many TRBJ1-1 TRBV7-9 TGTGCCAGCAGCTTAGTCGGTGTCGGCCCGAACACTGAAGCTTTCTTT CASSLVGVGPNTEAFF
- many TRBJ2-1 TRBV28 TGTGCCAGCAGTTCGGGATGGACCCAAAGCTCCTACAATGAGCAGTTCTTC CASSSGWTQSSYNEQFF
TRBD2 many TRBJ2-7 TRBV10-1 TGCGCCAGCAGTAAAGCGGGGGGCTACGAGCAGTACTTC CASSKAGGYEQYF
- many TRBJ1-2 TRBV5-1 TGCGCCAGCAGCCCCACCTCGACAGTGCATGGCTACACCTTC CASSPTSTVHGYTF
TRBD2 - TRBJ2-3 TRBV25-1 TGTGCCAGCAGCGAAGGACTAGCGGGGGGGGCTAGCACAGATACGCAGTATTTT CASSEGLAGGASTDTQYF
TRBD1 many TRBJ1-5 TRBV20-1 TGCAGTGCTAGATGGACAGGGGAAAATCAGCCCCAGCATTTT CSARWTGENQPQHF
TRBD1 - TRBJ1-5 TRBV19 TGTGCCAGTAGTGGACTACGACAGGGCTTTAGCAATCAGCCCCAGCATTTT CASSGLRQGFSNQPQHF
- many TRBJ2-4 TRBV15 TGTGCCACCAGCAGACGCTCCCCCAACATTCAGTACTTC CATSRRSPNIQYF
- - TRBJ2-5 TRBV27 TGTGCCAGCAGTGTAGGGCATCGGGAGACCCAGTACTTC CASSVGHRETQYF
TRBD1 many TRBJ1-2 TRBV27 TGTGCCAGCCGACAGGGGATCTATGGCTACACCTTC CASRQGIYGYTF
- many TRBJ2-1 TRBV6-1 TGTGCCAGCAGTAACCTAGCTTCCCCATATGGGGAGCAGTTCTTC CASSNLASPYGEQFF
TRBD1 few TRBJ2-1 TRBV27 TGTGCCAGCAGTCTCGGACAGGGTGCCTACAATGAGCAGTTCTTC CASSLGQGAYNEQFF
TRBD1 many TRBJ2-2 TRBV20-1 TGCAGTGCTAGAGATGGGGGACAGGGTGAATCCGGGGAGCTGTTTTTT CSARDGGQGESGELFF
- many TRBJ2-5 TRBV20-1 TGCAGTGCTCACCGGCAAAGATGGGAGACCCAGTACTTC CSAHRQRWETQYF
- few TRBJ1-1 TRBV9 TGTGCCAGCAGCCTCCTGGGTGGAGGGGTGATGAACACTGAAGCTTTCTTT CASSLLGGGVMNTEAFF
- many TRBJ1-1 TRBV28 TGTGCCAGCAAATATATGAGGGCAGGGCCCACTGAAGCTTTCTTT CASKYMRAGPTEAFF